Each of the 27 T cell receptor beta chains below was sequenced from the same sample in a study of tumor and adjacent non-tumor tissue in lung cancer. No cell sorting was done before RNA was extracted from the tissue. Three rounds of nested PCR, following a modified ARM-PCR protocol, produced the TCRbeta library. Each CDR3 protein is one row after TCRdb ran MiXCR on the multiplex PCR reads. The sample has 90,000 to 130,000 distinct CDR3 sequences; about 87% are singletons. The sequencing input was lung tumor tissue. The receptors were sampled from an older man with non-small cell lung cancer.

Regarding this clonotype: This may be a read error, as it is one base from a much larger clone. The rearrangement joins TRBV28 to TRBJ2-2; possible D gene TRBD2, 5 bases. The CDR3 is 13 residues long. Germline V gene sequence: CDR1 MDHEN, CDR2 SYDVKM. CDR3 in DNA: TGTGCCAGCAGCCGCCCATGGACCGGGGAGCTGTTATTT. Its translation: CASSRPWTGELLF.

As to this clonotype: A much larger clone lies one base from this, so it may be a read error. The rearrangement links TRBV11-2 to TRBJ2-5; D remains ambiguous. This CDR3 has 14 residues. The ends were cut back, 2 bases at V and 1 base at J, with 8 bases in the middle. CDR1 and CDR2 (germline): SGHAT, FQNNGV. The CDR3 region has the DNA TGTGCCAGCAGCTTACTCGCCTTCCAAGAGACCCAGTACTTC. Translating it yields CASSLLAFQETQYF.

This clonotype was seen only once. One end of the junction varies from germline; a read error may be responsible. The V gene is TRBV7-2, the J gene TRBJ1-6, with D hard to call. Germline V CDR1 and CDR2: SGHTA, FQGNSA. The CDR3 length is 14 residues. The CDR3 coding sequence is TGTGCCAGCAGCTTCTGGACGTCTAATTCACCCTTCCACTTT. Protein product: CASSFWTSNSPFHF.

Remarks on this clonotype: The conserved closing phenylalanine or tryptophan is absent in this CDR3, likely reflecting a read error. This chain joins TRBV11-2 and TRBJ2-7; D not resolved. The CDR3 sequence is 13 residues long. V lost 5 bases to trimming and J lost 6 bases, with 14 bases between them. CDR1 and CDR2 (germline): SGHAT, FQNNGV. CDR3 in amino acids: CASSQWTESEQYL. As DNA, the CDR3 is TGTGCCAGCAGCCAATGGACCGAGTCCGAGCAGTACTTA.

The rearrangement links TRBV5-5 to TRBJ2-1; D is undetermined. Trimming removed 0 bases at V and 1 base at J, with 11 bases between. The CDR3 contains 16 residues. The germline CDR1 and CDR2 sequences are SGHKS and YYEKEE (reference sequence). The DNA for the CDR3 is TGTGCCAGCAGCTTGGTTTGGGGTACGTCCTACAATGAGCAGTTCTTC. Translated: CASSLVWGTSYNEQFF.

Remarks on this clonotype: Without the conserved terminal phenylalanine or tryptophan, this CDR3 likely stems from a read error. The V and J genes are TRBV5-5 and TRBJ2-3; tentatively, D is TRBD1 (5 bases). The length of the CDR3 is 13 residues. Germline loops: CDR1 SGHKS, CDR2 YYEKEE (reference sequence). CDR3 protein: CTSSLAGMDTQYS. CDR3 DNA sequence: TGTACCAGCAGCTTGGCAGGGATGGATACGCAGTATTCT.

As for this clonotype: This is likely a read error, given that the CDR3 carries no conserved phenylalanine or tryptophan at its end. The chain recombines TRBV6-5 with TRBJ1-2, with D perhaps TRBD1 (5 bases). The CDR3 has 11 residues. In germline, CDR1 is MNHEY, CDR2 SVGAGI. The chain's CDR3 is CASRDNYDYTL. CDR3 DNA: TGTGCCAGCAGGGACAACTATGACTACACCTTA.

CDR3 coding DNA: TGTGCCAGCAGCTTGTCCGAGGGGGCGTTCAGCCTTGGCGAGCAGTACTTC. Amino acids: CASSLSEGAFSLGEQYF. The chain is built from TRBV5-5 and TRBJ2-7, with 7 bases matching TRBD1. The CDR3 has 17 amino acids. Germline assignment: CDR1 SGHKS and CDR2 YYEKEE (reference sequence). J was trimmed by 6 bases and V by 1 base; bases with no gene match: 16.

This clonotype was seen a few times. At one end, the junction sequence differs from germline, possibly due to a read error. The chain links TRBV11-2 to TRBJ2-7, with D unresolved. This CDR3 comprises 14 residues. Germline V gene data show CDR1 as SGHAT and CDR2 as FQNNGV. The CDR3 nucleotides are TGTGCCAGCAGCTTAGTGACATCCCACTACAAGCAGTACTTC. Translated, it gives CASSLVTSHYKQYF.

The J gene is TRBJ2-2, the V gene TRBV4-3, with a tentative D call TRBD1 (5 bases). The CDR3 length is 14 residues. Germline values: CDR1 LGHNA, CDR2 YSLEER. The CDR3 nucleotides read TGCGCAATCAGCCAAGAAGGGGTCACCGGGGAGCTGTTTTTT. The encoded protein is CAISQEGVTGELFF.

On this clonotype itself: The conserved final phenylalanine or tryptophan is absent from the CDR3, which likely points to a read error. Because the CDR3's place on the DNA is in doubt, the DNA is left out and the CDR3 is given as listed by TCRdb. V gene TRBV28 combines with J gene TRBJ2-1; no check of the table's D call, TRBD1, against the DNA was made. Germline loops: CDR1 MDHEN, CDR2 SYDVKM. The CDR3 length equals 14 residues, ends included. The CDR3 loop reads CASSLTGNPNEQFI.

A note on this clonotype: One end of the junction is discordant with germline, which a read error may explain. The chain joins TRBV4-3 to TRBJ2-7; 7 positions agree with TRBD2. Germline values: CDR1 LGHNA, CDR2 YSLEER. This CDR3 contains 15 residues. The CDR3: CASSQDRDYGYVQYF. The CDR3 DNA reads TGCGCCAGCAGCCAAGATCGGGACTATGGATACGTGCAGTACTTC.

With respect to this clonotype: Sequence at one end of the junction differs from germline and may be a read error. V and J are TRBV12-3 or TRBV12-4 and TRBJ2-7, with D perhaps TRBD2 (5 bases). The length of the CDR3 is 15 residues. The CDR3: CARSLGLVGSDEQYF. The CDR3 DNA follows: TGTGCCAGGAGTTTAGGACTTGTGGGGTCGGACGAGCAGTACTTC.

As for this clonotype: A much larger clone differs by one base, so this may be a read error. The chain couples TRBV28 to TRBJ2-1, with TRBD1 identical over 9 bases. Germline lookup yields CDR1 MDHEN and CDR2 SYDVKM. The CDR3 contains 14 residues. This CDR3 is CAGRPGQGRNEQFF. Here the CDR3 DNA reads TGTGCCGGCAGACCCGGACAGGGGAGGAATGAGCAGTTCTTC. Using reference TRBV28 and TRBJ2-1 for the parts outside the CDR3, the full variable domain is DVKVTQSSRYLVKRTGEKVFLECVQDMDHENMFWYRQDPGLGLRLIYFSYDVKMKEKGDIPEGYSVSREKKERFSLILESASTNQTSMYLCAGRPGQGRNEQFFGPGTRLTVL.

A remark on this clonotype: With a much larger clone just one base away, this may be a read error. The chain carries TRBV28 and TRBJ1-1, with D possibly matching TRBD1 (5 bases). Germline CDR1 reads MDHEN; CDR2 reads SYDVKM. This CDR3 has 13 residues. Trimming cost V 6 bases and J 4 bases, with 12 bases left between them. The CDR3 here is CASSRNQGTEAFF. CDR3 in DNA: TGTGCCAGCAGCAGAAACCAGGGCACTGAAGCTTTCTTT.

This clonotype was found many times. This sequence joins TRBV20-1 and TRBJ1-5, with a weak D call TRBD1 (5 bases). CDR3 length equals 15 residues. Germline V gene lookup returns CDR1 DFQATT and CDR2 SNEGSKA (reference sequence). V lost 0 bases to trimming and J lost 6 bases, with 15 bases between them. As DNA, the CDR3 is TGCAGTGCTAGAGATTCGGGGGGAATTGTTCAGCCCCAGCATTTT. As protein: CSARDSGGIVQPQHF.

On this clonotype itself: Given the absence of the conserved phenylalanine or tryptophan at the CDR3 end, a read error is likely. The chain couples TRBV11-3 to TRBJ1-1, with 7 bases lining up with TRBD1. From germline, CDR1 is SGHNT and CDR2 YENEEA. This CDR3 is built from 16 residues. CDR3 nucleotides: TGTGCCAGCTGCTTAAAGACAGGGTGGATGAACACTGAAGCTTTCTCA. Amino acids: CASCLKTGWMNTEAFS.

Regarding this clonotype: A much larger clone is a single base away; this may be a read error. The chain links TRBV30 to TRBJ1-5; D remains unclear. Germline lookup yields CDR1 GTSNPN and CDR2 SVGIG (reference sequence). This CDR3 comprises 13 residues. With 2 bases removed from V and 4 bases from J, the gap between germline ends came to 9 bases. For the CDR3, the DNA is TGTGCCTGGAGTAATGGCGGTAATCAGCCCCAGCATTTT. Encoded protein: CAWSNGGNQPQHF.

Turning to this clonotype: Compared with germline, one end of the junction differs, possibly owing to a read error. The J gene is TRBJ2-7, the V gene TRBV6-1, with D perhaps matching TRBD1 (6 bases). Germline assignment: CDR1 MNHNS and CDR2 SASEGT. The CDR3 runs to 14 residues. DNA for the CDR3: TGTGTCAGCAGTGAAGCAGAGGGGACAAGGGAGCAGTACTTC. This codes for CVSSEAEGTREQYF.

Notes on this clonotype: This CDR3 fails to terminate in the conserved phenylalanine or tryptophan, so it likely reflects a read error. V gene TRBV6-5 combines with J gene TRBJ2-7; D may match TRBD1 or TRBD2 (5 bases each). The CDR3 sequence is 16 residues long. Germline-derived CDR1 and CDR2 are MNHEY and SVGAGI. V lost 0 bases and J 6 bases, leaving 18 bases between the germline ends. This CDR3 reads CASSYSTGTSTREQYI. CDR3 bases: TGTGCCAGCAGTTACTCTACCGGGACCAGCACTCGCGAGCAGTACATC.

A remark on this clonotype: The junction and the germline gene differ at one end; a read error may be behind it. V and J are TRBV6-2 or TRBV6-3 and TRBJ2-5, with D possibly TRBD1 on 6 matching bases. The CDR3 covers 16 residues. In germline, CDR1 is MNHEY, CDR2 SVGEGT. The DNA for the CDR3 is TGTGCAAGCAGCCCCCGTGGACAGTGGATTCGGGTGACCCAGTACTTC. Amino acid sequence: CASSPRGQWIRVTQYF.

This clonotype has a count of ten or more. This sequence joins TRBV20-1 and TRBJ2-7, with 7 bases lining up with TRBD1. The germline CDR1 and CDR2 sequences are DFQATT and SNEGSKA (reference sequence). This CDR3 is 11 amino acids long. V gave up 5 bases and J gave up 2 bases; unmatched junction bases: 0. CDR3 coding DNA: TGCAGTGCTGACAGGGCCTACGAGCAGTACTTC. Protein: CSADRAYEQYF.

This chain links TRBV20-1 with TRBJ1-2; D is undetermined. V dropped 3 bases and J dropped 8 bases, with 10 bases sitting between them. The CDR3 has 11 amino acids. Germline V gene sequence: CDR1 DFQATT, CDR2 SNEGSKA (reference sequence). The CDR3 is CSARKQEGYTF. CDR3 coding DNA: TGCAGTGCTAGGAAGCAGGAGGGCTACACCTTC.

The chain couples TRBV5-5 to TRBJ1-1, with D tentatively TRBD1 (6 bases). This CDR3 spans 16 amino acids. Germline V gene data show CDR1 as SGHKS and CDR2 as YYEKEE (reference sequence). The CDR3 protein is CACSLDGGAGHTEAFF. CDR3 coding DNA: TGTGCTTGCAGCTTGGATGGGGGCGCCGGACACACTGAAGCTTTCTTT.

As regards this clonotype: The junction departs from the called germline gene at one end, perhaps through a read error. The genes are TRBV4-3 and TRBJ2-1; tentative D call: TRBD2 (5 bases). Germline V gene sequence: CDR1 LGHNA, CDR2 YSLEER. CDR3 length: 17 amino acids. The CDR3 sequence: CASSQDPADAEYNEQLF. In DNA, the CDR3 is TGCGCCAGCAGCCAAGACCCAGCGGATGCTGAATACAATGAGCAGTTGTTC.

As concerns this clonotype: A much larger clone differs by one base, so this may be a read error. The chain uses TRBV28 and TRBJ2-7; a weak D match, TRBD1 (6 bases). CDR1 and CDR2 (germline): MDHEN, SYDVKM. This CDR3 has 13 residues. CDR3 region: CPSIGTGSYEQYF. The CDR3 DNA follows: TGTCCCAGCATAGGAACAGGGTCCTACGAGCAGTACTTC.

On this clonotype: The CDR3 does not close with the conserved phenylalanine or tryptophan, likely indicating a read error. The chain is built from TRBV11-2 and TRBJ2-2, with 12 bases fitting TRBD2. This CDR3 has 15 residues. Germline CDR1 is SGHAT and CDR2 is FQNNGV. DNA of the CDR3: TGTGCTAGCAGCCCCCTAGCGGGGGGGACCTGGGAGCTGTTTTAT. Its translation: CASSPLAGGTWELFY.